This TCR beta chain appears in the sequencing data of a study of blood T cell repertoires in COVID-19. Study-wide context: PBMCs, B-cell-depleted T cells, or T cells provided the cDNA or gDNA that made up the material.

Methods used by the authors: How many nucleated cells were present was estimated from reference gene primer amplification. Clones were read by immunoSEQ multiplex PCR, and TCRdb kept only the in-frame ones, dropping some. V and J calls and clone size are given by that table; D and trimming were obtained from the DNA. The sample includes 150,000 to 200,000 clones, almost 80% of them seen just once. CDR3 length equals 14 residues. Losses at the gene ends were 8 bases for V and 7 bases for J; bases not matched to a gene: 6. The V gene's germline CDR1 is SNHLY and CDR2 FYNNEI. Material: peripheral blood. This TCR was sampled from a woman aged 70-85 years with acute or convalescent COVID-19. The V gene is TRBV2, the J gene TRBJ2-1, with TRBD2 matching 12 bases. This CDR3 reads CASRLAGVANEQFF. The CDR3 DNA follows: TGTGCCAGCCGACTAGCGGGAGTCGCTAATGAGCAGTTCTTC.